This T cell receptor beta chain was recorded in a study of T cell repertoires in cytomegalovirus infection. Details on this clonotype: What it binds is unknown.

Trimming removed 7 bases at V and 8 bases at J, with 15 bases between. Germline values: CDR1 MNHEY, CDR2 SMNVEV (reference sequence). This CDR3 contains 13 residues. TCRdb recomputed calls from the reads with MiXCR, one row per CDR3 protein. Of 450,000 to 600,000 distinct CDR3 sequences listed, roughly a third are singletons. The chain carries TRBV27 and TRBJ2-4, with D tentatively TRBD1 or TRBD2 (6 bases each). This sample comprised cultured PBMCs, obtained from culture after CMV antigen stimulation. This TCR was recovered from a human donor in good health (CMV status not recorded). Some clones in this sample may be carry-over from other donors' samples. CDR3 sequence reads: CASTPRGRDIQYF. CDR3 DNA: TGTGCCAGCACTCCCCGGGGGCGGGACATTCAGTACTTC.